This note documents a single TCR beta chain sequence. Its antigen remains undetermined. The input lacks base qualities; no much larger clone sits a single base away. TCRbeta CDR3 regions were amplified from genomic DNA by means of the immunoSEQ Assay, a bias-controlled multiplex PCR. The published analysis was carried out like this. The number of nucleated cells in each sample was estimated by amplification of reference gene primers within the assay. Sequence reads were collapsed and filtered to measure the absolute abundance of every unique TCRbeta CDR3 rearrangement. For each sample, productive Simpson clonality was calculated by taking the square root of Simpson's diversity index across productive rearrangements. Entries here come from immuneACCESS through TCRdb and include only in-frame sequences with V and J called. Some clones fail to appear in such tables; in the studies checked, an unresolved V gene covers under half of the shortfall, and the cause of the remainder is unknown. V and J calls plus clone size are reproduced from that table; the DNA served to infer D and trimming. The sample table lists approximately 200,000 clones, about nine tenths of them with a count of one. The ten largest account for 1.2% of the sample.

This sample is drawn from a study of blood T cell repertoires in COVID-19 (dated by TCRdb to 2020 to 2021). Background for the entire study: Samples covering the acute and convalescent phases of COVID-19 were provided by collaborators in the United States, Italy and Spain. The material from the prospective study consisted of cDNA or gDNA derived from T cells, B-cell-depleted T cells, or PBMCs. Deeply sampled blood TCRbeta repertoires from subjects exposed to, actively infected with, or recovered from COVID-19 were included in the dataset. The repertoires were released in a freely available public database meant as a resource for research on the immune response to SARS-CoV-2. Samples came from the ongoing ImmuneRACE study (first 160 participants) plus 1,254 subjects from 6 global collaborators. A de-identified subject ID, COVID-19 status, age in years and sex were almost always included in the sample metadata. Where available, HLA class I and class II types were taken from metadata supplied by the sample provider and were not determined by assay-based typing. General findings and caveats noted by the study authors: How much clinical and demographic metadata was included differed by source and by participant, and the metadata was provided uncurated.

Participants in the prospective study were aged roughly 18 to 95 years, lived in about two dozen United States geographic areas, and enrolled through a virtual design. In the prospective study, cohorts were assigned on the basis of participant-reported clinical history obtained from a screening survey and a study questionnaire. ImmuneRACE Cohort 3 recovered participants were defined by two consecutive negative NP/OP PCR tests, healthcare professional clearance, or symptom resolution. Mobile phlebotomists in the prospective study collected whole blood, serum and a nasopharyngeal or oropharyngeal swab from every participant. Additional blood draws and questionnaires over an approximately 2-month period could optionally be provided by prospective study participants. Before DNA extraction, prospective study blood samples were shipped either frozen or at room temperature. Per the germline V gene, SGHRS is the CDR1 and YFSETQ is the CDR2. Relative to germline, V is missing 5 bases and J is missing 4 bases, with 7 bases of the junction outside any gene match. The CDR3 sequence holds 15 residues, the cysteine and phenylalanine included. Left in the record is the CDR3 DNA by itself, 45 bases read in frame from the first base.

This receptor was identified in a man aged 30-40 years who had recovered from COVID-19. In this chain, TRBV5-1 is recombined with TRBJ2-1, and 9 junctional nucleotides match TRBD2. Sample: PBMCs or T cells enriched from blood (not recorded which). At the DNA level, the sequence is TGCGCCAGCAGGGCAAGCGGGGGGCGGTACAATGAGCAGTTCTTC. Translated, it reads CASRASGGRYNEQFF.